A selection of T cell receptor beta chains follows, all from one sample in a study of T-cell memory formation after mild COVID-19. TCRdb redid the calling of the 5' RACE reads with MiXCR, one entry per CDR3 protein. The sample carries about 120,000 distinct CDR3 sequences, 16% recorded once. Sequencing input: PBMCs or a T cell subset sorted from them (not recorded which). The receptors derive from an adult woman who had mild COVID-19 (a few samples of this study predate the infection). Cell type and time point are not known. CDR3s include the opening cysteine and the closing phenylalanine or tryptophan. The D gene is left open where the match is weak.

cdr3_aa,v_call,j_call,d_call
CAISGASTDTQYF,TRBV10-3,TRBJ2-3,.
CASSSALTDTQYF,TRBV6-2/TRBV6-3,TRBJ2-3,.
CASSLIGGGQETQYF,TRBV5-5,TRBJ2-5,TRBD1
CAWKVPGTYEQYF,TRBV30,TRBJ2-7,.
CASSPRQIAKNIQYF,TRBV12-3/TRBV12-4,TRBJ2-4,.
CASSTSRVQYF,TRBV7-2,TRBJ2-7,.
CASSQGGGYDYEQYF,TRBV4-1,TRBJ2-7,TRBD2
CASSLGSGALGEQFF,TRBV12-3/TRBV12-4,TRBJ2-1,TRBD2
CASSLDRRYEQYF,TRBV5-1,TRBJ2-7,.
CASSPDRPTYNEQFF,TRBV6-6,TRBJ2-1,.
CASSQAHSGTYNEQFF,TRBV4-2,TRBJ2-1,TRBD2
CSAGGGTSYEQYF,TRBV20-1,TRBJ2-7,TRBD2
CAWSGSSPQGVHGYTF,TRBV30,TRBJ1-2,.
CASSLDRPGELFF,TRBV7-2,TRBJ2-2,.